The 18 T cell receptor beta chains listed next were all sequenced from one sample in a study of OX40 agonist ivuxolimab in advanced cancers. Profiled with immunoSEQ multiplex PCR; TCRdb holds only in-frame clones, not every one. Of approximately 28,000 clones listed, approximately 84% are singletons. The material was CD4+ or CD8+ T cells sorted from blood, obtained in a trial of the OX40 agonist ivuxolimab. The receptors were sampled from an adult with an advanced solid tumor such as melanoma, head and neck, liver or kidney cancer.

V and J are TRBV9 and TRBJ2-7; D gene unclear. The CDR3 has 13 amino acids. Trimming removed 0 bases from V and 2 bases from J, with 6 bases in between. In germline, CDR1 is SGDLS, CDR2 YYNGEE. The CDR3: CASSVGTAYEQYF. The CDR3 DNA is TGTGCCAGCAGCGTAGGAACAGCCTACGAGCAGTACTTC.

The chain links TRBV27 to TRBJ2-3, with a possible D match to TRBD2 (5 bases). Trimming removed 3 bases at V and 0 bases at J, with 13 bases between. Germline V gene data show CDR1 as MNHEY and CDR2 as SMNVEV (reference sequence). The CDR3 length is 16 residues. CDR3 bases: TGTGCCAGCAGTTTTCCTCGGGAAGAGAGCACAGATACGCAGTATTTT. Protein sequence: CASSFPREESTDTQYF.

The genes are TRBV4-2 and TRBJ1-2, with D unresolved. CDR1 is LGHNA and CDR2 is YNFKEQ in the germline V gene. Trimming took 3 bases from V and 6 from J, leaving 8 bases between them. This CDR3 comprises 12 residues. CDR3 nucleotides: TGTGCCAGCAGCCACGGATTGAATGGCTACACCTTC. Its translation: CASSHGLNGYTF.

V gene TRBV6-6 combines with J gene TRBJ2-3, with D unresolved. Trimming left V 0 bases short and J 5 bases short, with 6 bases between. The CDR3 spans 13 residues. The germline V gene encodes CDR1 MNHNY and CDR2 SVGAGI (reference sequence). As DNA, the CDR3 is TGTGCCAGCAGTTACTCTTTAAGAGATACGCAGTATTTT. Residues: CASSYSLRDTQYF.

The CDR3 protein is CASSIPQRGTGELFF. The CDR3 DNA reads TGTGCCAGTAGTATCCCCCAGCGGGGAACCGGGGAGCTGTTTTTT. The rearrangement joins TRBV19 to TRBJ2-2; TRBD2 agrees at 7 bases. With V trimmed by 3 bases and J by 5 bases, 6 bases remained unmatched. Germline CDR1 and CDR2: LNHDA and SQIVND (reference sequence). This CDR3 has 15 residues.

The chain is built from TRBV4-3 and TRBJ2-7, with TRBD1 matching over 9 bases. Germline V gene lookup returns CDR1 LGHNA and CDR2 YSLEER. V was clipped by 0 bases and J by 5 bases; unmatched bases: 8. The CDR3 contains 16 residues. This CDR3 reads CASSQDWDRVGDEQYF. CDR3 nucleotides: TGCGCCAGCAGCCAAGATTGGGACAGGGTGGGGGACGAGCAGTACTTC.

The V gene is TRBV6-6, the J gene TRBJ2-7; possible D gene TRBD2, 6 bases. With 2 bases removed from V and 2 bases from J, the gap between germline ends came to 13 bases. The CDR3 is 15 residues long. Per germline, CDR1 MNHNY and CDR2 SVGAGI (reference sequence). For the CDR3, the DNA is TGTGCCAGCAGTTACGATAGCGGTAGCGCCTACGAGCAGTACTTC. Its protein product is CASSYDSGSAYEQYF.

The V call is TRBV12-5, the J call TRBJ2-1; D gene unclear. Germline values: CDR1 LGHNT, CDR2 FRNRAP. This CDR3 has 12 residues. V shed 3 bases and J shed 9 bases, with 9 bases lying between them. The CDR3 reads CASGLPPREQFF. The CDR3 DNA is TGTGCTAGTGGTTTACCCCCTCGTGAGCAGTTCTTC.

A single count supports this clone. J is TRBJ2-1 and V is TRBV6-1; the D is unclear. V gave up 4 bases and J gave up 6 bases, with 19 bases separating them. The CDR3 covers 16 residues. Germline V gene sequence: CDR1 MNHNS, CDR2 SASEGT. The CDR3 protein is CASSAYLGTRANEQFF. The CDR3 DNA reads as TGTGCCAGCAGTGCCTATCTTGGAACGAGAGCCAATGAGCAGTTCTTC.

The chain couples TRBV4-1 to TRBJ2-6; no firm D call. The germline V and J ends were trimmed by 0 bases and 2 bases, with 5 bases remaining between them. The CDR3 sequence is 15 residues long. In germline, CDR1 is MGHRA, CDR2 YSYEKL. Here the CDR3 reads CASSQDGAGANVLTF. The CDR3 DNA sequence: TGCGCCAGCAGCCAAGATGGGGCTGGGGCCAACGTCCTGACTTTC.

The chain is built from TRBV30 and TRBJ1-2, with D unresolved. V lost 7 bases and J 6 bases, leaving 3 bases between the germline ends. CDR1 GTSNPN and CDR2 SVGIG come from the germline V gene (reference sequence). The CDR3 loop spans 8 amino acids. In nucleotides, the CDR3 is TGTGCCTTAAATGGCTACACCTTC. As protein: CALNGYTF.

This clone ranks as medium-sized. DNA for the CDR3: TGTGCCAGCAGCCTGTGGGGGAACACCGGGGAGCTGTTTTTT. It yields the protein CASSLWGNTGELFF. The V call is TRBV5-5, the J call TRBJ2-2, with unresolved D. Trimming took off 4 bases at V and 1 base at J, with 8 bases between the two ends. Germline V gene sequence: CDR1 SGHKS, CDR2 YYEKEE (reference sequence). The CDR3 runs to 14 residues.

This clone was recorded a few times. The chain joins TRBV7-3 to TRBJ2-1, with 8 positions matching TRBD1. The CDR3 contains 15 residues. CDR1 is SGHTA, CDR2 FQGTGA, per germline. V dropped 4 bases and J dropped 0; count of bases not matched to a gene: 2. This CDR3 reads CASSSGQGSYNEQFF. The DNA of the CDR3 is TGTGCCAGCAGCTCCGGACAGGGCTCCTACAATGAGCAGTTCTTC. Drawing the rest from reference TRBV7-3 and TRBJ2-1, the complete variable domain is GAGVSQTPSNKVTEKGKYVELRCDPISGHTALYWYRQSLGQGPEFLIYFQGTGAADDSGLPNDRFFAVRPEGSVSTLKIQRTERGDSAVYLCASSSGQGSYNEQFFGPGTRLTVL.

This chain joins TRBV9 and TRBJ1-3; D is unclear. Germline CDR1 and CDR2: SGDLS and YYNGEE. The V gene lost 0 bases and the J gene lost 0 bases, with 10 bases spanning the gap. This CDR3 is 16 amino acids long. This CDR3 is CASSVATGISGNTIYF. CDR3 DNA sequence: TGTGCCAGCAGCGTAGCTACCGGGATCTCTGGAAACACCATATATTTT.

The chain combines TRBV27 with TRBJ2-1; D possibly corresponds to TRBD2 (6 bases). Germline V gene sequence: CDR1 MNHEY, CDR2 SMNVEV (reference sequence). V lost 8 bases to trimming and J lost 1 base, with 15 bases between them. This CDR3 has 15 amino acids. CDR3 region: CASVTSGTSYNEQFF. The CDR3 nucleotides read TGTGCCAGCGTTACATCCGGGACTTCCTACAATGAGCAGTTCTTC.

This clone is a singleton in its sample. The chain links TRBV6-4 to TRBJ2-3; D tentatively reads TRBD1 or TRBD2 (7 bases each). V lost 0 bases and J lost 1, with 20 bases in between. CDR3 length equals 19 residues. The germline gives CDR1 MRHNA, CDR2 SNTAGT. The DNA for the CDR3 is TGTGCCAGCAGTGACTCCAGGGGGGGCCGAGATTCTGGCACAGATACGCAGTATTTT. It specifies CASSDSRGGRDSGTDTQYF.

The CDR3 region is CSVHTGDKPYEQYF. The DNA of the CDR3 is TGCAGCGTTCATACAGGGGACAAACCCTACGAGCAGTACTTC. The chain carries TRBV29-1 and TRBJ2-7; the match to TRBD1 covers 7 bases. J lost 2 bases, V lost 5 bases, and 9 bases had no gene match. The CDR3 contains 14 residues. Germline CDR1 SQVTM, CDR2 ANQGSEA.

V usage is TRBV11-1 and J usage is TRBJ2-7, with 7 bases fitting TRBD2. The V and J ends lost 0 bases and 3 bases, in that order; junction bases with no gene match: 5. Germline V gene data show CDR1 as SGHAT and CDR2 as FQDESV (reference sequence). This CDR3 region has 15 residues. CDR3 sequence reads: CASSLAGGGSYEQYF. CDR3 nucleotides: TGTGCCAGCAGCTTAGCGGGCGGGGGAAGCTACGAGCAGTACTTC.